The 16 T cell receptor beta chains reported below all come from one sample, sequenced in a study of cytomegalovirus exposure and HLA in healthy donors. TCRdb keeps only in-frame clones here, not all; method: immunoSEQ multiplex PCR. Of fewer than 350,000 clones listed, roughly 88% are singletons. The specimen was PBMCs. Every receptor here comes from a woman younger than 30 in good health and CMV-seronegative.

The genes are TRBV18 and TRBJ1-4; a possible D gene is TRBD1 (6 bases). The CDR3 consists of 14 residues. The V end was cut by 3 bases, the J end by 8 bases, with 13 bases between. Per the germline V gene, CDR1 is KGHSH and CDR2 is LQKENI. The CDR3 DNA sequence: TGTGCCAGCTCACCCCCTGCGGGGGGCGAAAAACTGTTTTTT. This sequence encodes CASSPPAGGEKLFF.

The chain carries TRBV13 and TRBJ1-1; D not certain. Germline lookup yields CDR1 PRHDT and CDR2 FYEKMQ (reference sequence). V was shortened by 4 bases and J by 3 bases, with 9 bases between the two germline ends. The CDR3 has 13 residues. This CDR3 reads CASSSTADTEAFF. The CDR3 bases are TGTGCCAGCAGCTCGACCGCGGACACTGAAGCTTTCTTT.

This chain's CDR3 is CASSEGTSGTNEQFF. CDR3 nucleotides: TGTGCCAGCAGTGAAGGGACTAGCGGAACCAATGAGCAGTTCTTC. The V gene is TRBV6-1, the J gene TRBJ2-1; 10 bases map to TRBD2. The CDR3 runs to 15 residues. V shed 1 base, J shed 6 bases, and the junction held 3 bases outside the gene matches. The germline gives CDR1 MNHNS, CDR2 SASEGT.

V is TRBV6-1 and J is TRBJ2-3; D unclear. V was cut by 4 bases and J by 2 bases, with 16 bases left in between. Germline loops: CDR1 MNHNS, CDR2 SASEGT. This CDR3 spans 16 amino acids. Here the CDR3 reads CASSGSRTILTDTQYF. The CDR3 coding sequence is TGTGCCAGCAGTGGGTCCCGAACTATACTCACAGATACGCAGTATTTT.

The V gene is TRBV28, the J gene TRBJ1-4; TRBD1 matches 7 bases. J lost 16 bases, V lost 3 bases, and 8 bases had no gene match. CDR1 is MDHEN, CDR2 SYDVKM, per germline. The CDR3 length is 12 residues. This CDR3 reads CASSFIDREKFF. CDR3 DNA: TGTGCCAGCAGTTTTATAGACAGGGAAAAGTTTTTT.

This sequence joins TRBV6-5 and TRBJ1-2; D call uncertain. From germline, CDR1 is MNHEY and CDR2 SVGAGI. V lost 2 bases, J lost 6 bases, and 10 bases lay in between. There are 13 residues in the CDR3. CDR3 in amino acids: CASSYNRIHGYTF. CDR3 in DNA: TGTGCCAGCAGTTACAACAGAATACATGGCTACACCTTC.

This clone came up once. The J gene is TRBJ2-3, the V gene TRBV2, with D possibly matching TRBD1 (6 bases). Trimming took off 0 bases at V and 8 bases at J, with 18 bases between the two ends. Germline lookup yields CDR1 SNHLY and CDR2 FYNNEI. The CDR3 has 16 residues. Here the CDR3 reads CASSEAGTLGAGTQYF. The CDR3 nucleotides read TGTGCCAGCAGTGAAGCGGGGACACTCGGCGCGGGTACGCAGTATTTT.

The rearrangement links TRBV27 to TRBJ1-4, with 9 bases matching TRBD1. CDR1 MNHEY and CDR2 SMNVEV come from the germline V gene (reference sequence). This CDR3 has 16 amino acids. V shed 6 bases, J shed 0 bases, and the junction held 5 bases outside the gene matches. CDR3 loop: CASSPGQGPTNEKLFF. CDR3 in DNA: TGTGCCAGCAGCCCGGGACAGGGCCCAACTAATGAAAAACTGTTTTTT.

The V gene is TRBV7-8, the J gene TRBJ2-1; D might be TRBD2 (5 bases). The V gene's germline CDR1 is SGHVS and CDR2 FQNEAQ. Trimming left V 5 bases short and J 5 bases short, with 19 bases between. The CDR3 extends over 16 amino acids. This CDR3 is CASSPPGRLLHNEQFF. DNA for the CDR3: TGTGCCAGCAGCCCACCGGGGAGATTACTACACAATGAGCAGTTCTTC. The whole variable domain, filled in from reference TRBV7-8 and TRBJ2-1, reads GAGVSQSPRYKVAKRGQDVALRCDPISGHVSLFWYQQALGQGPEFLTYFQNEAQLDKSGLPSDRFFAERPEGSVSTLKIQRTQQEDSAVYLCASSPPGRLLHNEQFFGPGTRLTVL.

The V and J genes are TRBV28 and TRBJ2-7; 11 bases match TRBD2. CDR1 MDHEN and CDR2 SYDVKM come from the germline V gene. V shed 6 bases and J 5 bases; nucleotides not matched to a gene: 12. The CDR3 is made up of 16 amino acids. The CDR3, as DNA: TGTGCCAGCAGCGACGTAACTAGCGGGAGTTCCCACGAGCAGTACTTC. Amino acid sequence: CASSDVTSGSSHEQYF.

The chain has TRBV5-1 and TRBJ1-3; 8 nucleotides align to TRBD1. V was clipped by 4 bases and J by 4 bases; unmatched bases: 7. CDR3 size: 15 residues. Germline V CDR1 and CDR2: SGHRS, YFSETQ. The DNA for the CDR3 is TGCGCCAGCAGCCCTGGACAGGGTGACGGAAACACCATATATTTT. Translated: CASSPGQGDGNTIYF.

This chain links TRBV5-4 with TRBJ2-1, with D hard to call. Trimming shortened V by 4 bases and J by 7 bases, and 9 bases separated the two germline ends. The CDR3 is made up of 12 amino acids. Germline V lookup: CDR1 SGHNT, CDR2 YYREEE (reference sequence). The CDR3 coding sequence is TGTGCCAGCAGCCCATTAACTAATGAGCAGTTCTTC. The encoded protein is CASSPLTNEQFF.

CDR3 region: CASSFTPGVYEQYF. In nucleotides, the CDR3 is TGTGCCAGCAGCTTTACCCCAGGGGTCTACGAGCAGTACTTC. V usage is TRBV5-6 and J usage is TRBJ2-7, with TRBD1 as a possible D gene (6 bases). The CDR3 loop spans 14 amino acids. V was clipped by 2 bases and J by 3 bases, with 12 bases between them. The germline CDR1 and CDR2 sequences are SGHDT and YYEEEE.

V gene TRBV7-3 combines with J gene TRBJ2-3, with TRBD2 identical over 12 bases. Germline V CDR1 and CDR2: SGHTA, FQGTGA. The CDR3 totals 17 residues. V trimming: 4 bases; J trimming: 0 bases; junction bases outside the gene matches: 5. CDR3 DNA: TGTGCCAGCAGCTGGTATGGGACTAGCGGGAGCACAGATACGCAGTATTTT. It yields the protein CASSWYGTSGSTDTQYF.

This rearrangement joins TRBV2 to TRBJ1-5; D perhaps matches TRBD1 (6 bases). Germline V lookup: CDR1 SNHLY, CDR2 FYNNEI. This CDR3 is built from 19 residues. Trimming removed 4 bases at V and 3 bases at J, with 25 bases between. The CDR3 nucleotides read TGTGCCAGCAGTGCCTTCGCAAAACCGATACAGGGTATCAATCAGCCCCAGCATTTT. It codes for CASSAFAKPIQGINQPQHF.

The rearrangement links TRBV2 to TRBJ1-5; maybe TRBD1 (5 bases). V lost 4 bases, J lost 4 bases, and 8 bases lay in between. The CDR3 spans 13 residues. The germline gives CDR1 SNHLY, CDR2 FYNNEI. CDR3 sequence: CASSGRGNQPQHF. The CDR3 bases are TGTGCCAGCAGTGGACGGGGGAATCAGCCCCAGCATTTT.